The next 27 T cell receptor beta chains were all read from a single sample in a study of T cell responses to AZD1222 COVID-19 vaccine. The protocol was immunoSEQ multiplex PCR, while the TCRdb copy is restricted to in-frame clones and leaves out a portion. The table records some 130,000 clones, 85% to 95% of them present only once. The material sequenced was peripheral blood, taken 28 days after the second AZD1222 dose. These TCRs come from an adult who received the AZD1222 COVID-19 vaccine.

This rearrangement joins TRBV12-5 to TRBJ1-5; TRBD1 matches 10 bases. V shed 0 bases and J 9 bases; nucleotides not matched to a gene: 8. This CDR3 has 16 amino acids. Germline CDR1 reads LGHNT; CDR2 reads FRNRAP. CDR3 nucleotide sequence: TGTGCTAGTGGTTTGGTACTGGGGACAGGGGAGCTGCCCCAGCATTTT. As protein: CASGLVLGTGELPQHF.

V usage is TRBV2 and J usage is TRBJ1-3; D is unresolved. The CDR3 sequence is 13 residues long. Germline V gene data show CDR1 as SNHLY and CDR2 as FYNNEI. Trimming pared 7 bases from V and 0 bases from J, leaving 7 bases between. CDR3 loop: CASNRASGNTIYF. Here the CDR3 DNA reads TGTGCCAGCAATCGGGCCTCTGGAAACACCATATATTTT.

The rearrangement joins TRBV29-1 to TRBJ1-1; D gene unclear. The CDR3 is made up of 15 amino acids. The V gene's germline CDR1 is SQVTM and CDR2 ANQGSEA. Trimming removed 0 bases from V and 2 bases from J, with 13 bases in between. The CDR3 DNA reads TGCAGCGTTGAAGATAGGACTCGAGCCAACACTGAAGCTTTCTTT. Its translation: CSVEDRTRANTEAFF.

The chain uses TRBV19 and TRBJ1-2; TRBD1 aligns across 7 bases. The germline CDR1 and CDR2 sequences are LNHDA and SQIVND (reference sequence). V shed 9 bases and J 0 bases; nucleotides not matched to a gene: 10. This CDR3 has 15 residues. CDR3 in DNA: TGTGCCAGCCGAGAAACGGACAGGACTAACTATGGCTACACCTTC. Translation: CASRETDRTNYGYTF.

This chain uses TRBV6-5 with TRBJ2-4; D is perhaps TRBD2 (6 bases). Trimming stripped 6 bases from V and 11 bases from J, with 17 bases between. The CDR3 contains 13 residues. Germline loops: CDR1 MNHEY, CDR2 SVGAGI. The chain's CDR3 is CASSEDGGGLQYF. The DNA of the CDR3 is TGTGCCAGCAGCGAGGACGGCGGAGGGCTTCAGTACTTC.

V is TRBV2 and J is TRBJ2-1; D possibly corresponds to TRBD2 (5 bases). Germline assignment: CDR1 SNHLY and CDR2 FYNNEI. Trimming removed 2 bases at V and 10 bases at J, with 27 bases between. The CDR3 spans 18 residues. The CDR3 loop reads CASSESSSAGPSGREQFF. The DNA for the CDR3 is TGTGCCAGCAGTGAAAGTTCTTCGGCGGGCCCCTCGGGAAGGGAGCAGTTCTTC.

This clone was detected only once. This rearrangement joins TRBV2 to TRBJ2-7; D ambiguous. V was trimmed by 6 bases and J by 0 bases, leaving 9 bases between them. The CDR3 has 13 amino acids. Germline V gene sequence: CDR1 SNHLY, CDR2 FYNNEI. The CDR3 is CASSEVNSYEQYF. In DNA form, the CDR3 reads TGTGCCAGCAGCGAGGTGAACTCCTACGAGCAGTACTTC.

The genes are TRBV7-3 and TRBJ2-7; no clear D. Germline V gene sequence: CDR1 SGHTA, CDR2 FQGTGA. The CDR3 consists of 14 residues. The ends were cut back, 1 base at V and 0 bases at J, with 7 bases in the middle. The CDR3 sequence is CASSLNRLSYEQYF. The CDR3 DNA is TGTGCCAGCAGCTTAAACCGACTCTCCTACGAGCAGTACTTC.

This rearrangement joins TRBV12-5 to TRBJ2-2, with D perhaps TRBD1 (5 bases). CDR1 is LGHNT, CDR2 FRNRAP, per germline. The CDR3 totals 15 residues. V gave up 0 bases and J gave up 6 bases, with 11 bases separating them. The CDR3 here is CASGLVVGQAGELFF. Written as DNA, the CDR3 is TGTGCTAGTGGTTTGGTAGTGGGGCAGGCCGGGGAGCTGTTTTTT.

The V and J genes are TRBV7-8 and TRBJ1-1, with D maybe TRBD1 (6 bases). Trimming took 5 bases from V and 0 from J, leaving 13 bases between them. Germline V CDR1 and CDR2: SGHVS, FQNEAQ. CDR3 length equals 15 residues. The CDR3 region is CASSPRDTLNTEAFF. CDR3 bases: TGTGCCAGCAGCCCCCGGGACACCTTGAACACTGAAGCTTTCTTT.

V gene TRBV6-2 or TRBV6-3 combines with J gene TRBJ1-2; the D gene is possibly TRBD1 (5 bases). The CDR3 sequence is 13 residues long. V dropped 5 bases and J dropped 4 bases, with 11 bases sitting between them. The germline CDR1 and CDR2 sequences are MNHEY and SVGEGT. The CDR3 nucleotides read TGTGCCAGCAGTACCGACGGGACCTATGGCTACACCTTC. Its translation is CASSTDGTYGYTF.

The chain links TRBV7-2 to TRBJ1-2; D not resolved. The length of the CDR3 is 18 residues. The V and J ends lost 11 bases and 2 bases respectively, with 30 bases between them. The germline CDR1 and CDR2 sequences are SGHTA and FQGNSA. CDR3 residues: CAGPWLTFGWVGNYGYTF. DNA of the CDR3: TGTGCCGGTCCTTGGCTTACTTTCGGCTGGGTAGGGAACTATGGCTACACCTTC. Full variable domain (missing parts from reference TRBV7-2 and TRBJ1-2): GAGVSQSPSNKVTEKGKDVELRCDPISGHTALYWYRQSLGQGLEFLIYFQGNSAPDKSGLPSDRFSAERTGGSVSTLTIQRTQQEDSAVYLCAGPWLTFGWVGNYGYTFGSGTRLTVV.

This clone showed up just once. The CDR3 is CASSVGGTAGGYTF. The CDR3 DNA follows: TGTGCCAGCAGCGTGGGAGGGACAGCTGGTGGCTACACCTTC. This sequence joins TRBV9 and TRBJ1-2; 7 bases agree with TRBD1. The length of the CDR3 is 14 residues. Per the germline V gene, CDR1 is SGDLS and CDR2 is YYNGEE. V lost 2 bases, J lost 7 bases, and 8 bases stayed unmatched. Using reference TRBV9 and TRBJ1-2 for the parts outside the CDR3, the full variable domain is DSGVTQTPKHLITATGQRVTLRCSPRSGDLSVYWYQQSLDQGLQFLIQYYNGEERAKGNILERFSAQQFPDLHSELNLSSLELGDSALYFCASSVGGTAGGYTFGSGTRLTVV.

The CDR3 spells CASSVVRGEQFF. The CDR3 nucleotides read TGTGCCAGTAGTGTCGTTCGTGGTGAGCAGTTCTTC. The gene calls are TRBV19 and TRBJ2-1; the D is unclear. Trimming shortened V by 5 bases and J by 9 bases, and 11 bases separated the two germline ends. CDR3 length equals 12 residues. Germline values: CDR1 LNHDA, CDR2 SQIVND (reference sequence).

The CDR3 coding sequence is TGTGCCAGCAGTGACTCGGTTCTGAGGGGGGTTATCTATGGCTACACCTTC. Its translation: CASSDSVLRGVIYGYTF. The chain carries TRBV6-4 and TRBJ1-2, with D tentatively TRBD1 (6 bases). Germline V gene data show CDR1 as MRHNA and CDR2 as SNTAGT. This CDR3 has 17 residues. V lost 0 bases and J lost 4, with 18 bases in between.

V gene TRBV20-1 combines with J gene TRBJ2-3; 12 bases fit TRBD2. Losses at the gene ends were 3 bases for V and 2 bases for J; bases not matched to a gene: 6. The CDR3 spans 16 residues. Germline CDR1 is DFQATT and CDR2 is SNEGSKA (reference sequence). CDR3 DNA sequence: TGCAGTGCTAGTACTAGCGGGGGGCGGGTCACAGATACGCAGTATTTT. It codes for CSASTSGGRVTDTQYF.

The V gene is TRBV29-1, the J gene TRBJ1-1; 9 nucleotides agree with TRBD1. This CDR3 region has 16 residues. Losses at the gene ends were 3 bases for V and 4 bases for J; bases not matched to a gene: 12. CDR1 is SQVTM and CDR2 is ANQGSEA in the germline V gene. CDR3 nucleotide sequence: TGCAGCGTTGACCCCACCCAGGGGACAGGGAGCACTGAAGCTTTCTTT. Its translation is CSVDPTQGTGSTEAFF.

The chain is built from TRBV6-5 and TRBJ1-1; D ambiguous. Germline CDR1 reads MNHEY; CDR2 reads SVGAGI. Deletions cut 3 bases from V and 0 bases from J, with 8 bases between. This CDR3 is 14 amino acids long. CDR3 nucleotides: TGTGCCAGCAGTTATGGGCAAATGAACACTGAAGCTTTCTTT. Its protein product is CASSYGQMNTEAFF.

The chain combines TRBV7-9 with TRBJ1-3; 9 bases fit TRBD1. Germline V gene lookup returns CDR1 SEHNR and CDR2 FQNEAQ (reference sequence). With V trimmed by 6 bases and J by 4 bases, 4 bases remained unmatched. The CDR3 has 14 amino acids. The CDR3 reads CASRPGQGGNTIYF. CDR3 in DNA: TGTGCCAGCAGACCCGGACAGGGGGGAAACACCATATATTTT.

The genes are TRBV29-1 and TRBJ2-7, with 7 bases that match TRBD2. Germline V gene sequence: CDR1 SQVTM, CDR2 ANQGSEA. V lost 4 bases to trimming and J lost 3 bases; unmatched junction nucleotides: 6. This CDR3 region has 13 residues. For the CDR3, the DNA is TGCAGCGTTGTCTTGGGGGGGGGCTACGAGCAGTACTTC. Amino acids: CSVVLGGGYEQYF.

CDR3 loop: CATSRGQGNYGYTF. CDR3 nucleotide sequence: TGTGCCACCAGCAGAGGACAGGGGAACTATGGCTACACCTTC. V is TRBV15 and J is TRBJ1-2; 8 bases match TRBD1. Germline V gene data show CDR1 as LNHNV and CDR2 as YYDKDF (reference sequence). V was pared by 1 base and J by 2 bases, with 0 bases of the junction left unmatched. This CDR3 is built from 14 residues.

The chain recombines TRBV9 with TRBJ1-1; D is unclear. Trimming stripped 4 bases from V and 1 base from J, with 8 bases between. The germline gives CDR1 SGDLS, CDR2 YYNGEE. The length of the CDR3 is 13 residues. The CDR3 region has the DNA TGTGCCAGCAGCCCCCCCGAGAACACTGAAGCTTTCTTT. Translating it yields CASSPPENTEAFF.

V usage is TRBV7-9 and J usage is TRBJ2-1; a possible D gene is TRBD1 (6 bases). Trimming left V 5 bases short and J 3 bases short, with 14 bases between. Per germline, CDR1 SEHNR and CDR2 FQNEAQ (reference sequence). This CDR3 region has 15 residues. CDR3 residues: CASSPAGTIYNEQFF. The CDR3 DNA is TGTGCCAGCAGCCCCGCCGGGACAATCTACAATGAGCAGTTCTTC.

V gene TRBV7-9 combines with J gene TRBJ2-7; no clear D. The germline gives CDR1 SEHNR, CDR2 FQNEAQ (reference sequence). Deletions cut 5 bases from V and 3 bases from J, with 14 bases between. The CDR3 runs 14 residues. The CDR3 DNA reads TGTGCCAGCAGCCAAGCTTGGGCAGACTACGAGCAGTACTTC. This codes for CASSQAWADYEQYF.

This clone came up once. The chain carries TRBV5-8 and TRBJ1-5; 7 bases line up with TRBD1. The CDR3 is 16 amino acids. V lost 4 bases and J lost 5; bases outside the gene matches: 12. Germline-derived CDR1 and CDR2 are SGHTS and YDEGEE. The DNA of the CDR3 is TGTGCCAGCAGCCGACAGGGATTCGGAACCTATCAGCCCCAGCATTTT. Residues: CASSRQGFGTYQPQHF. Combining the CDR3 with reference TRBV5-8 and TRBJ1-5 gives the whole variable domain EAGVTQSPTHLIKTRGQQATLRCSPISGHTSVYWYQQALGLGLQFLLWYDEGEERNRGNFPPRFSGRQFPNYSSELNVNALELEDSALYLCASSRQGFGTYQPQHFGDGTRLSIL.

The chain links TRBV4-1 to TRBJ2-7; D is uncertain. Trimming removed 5 bases from V and 2 bases from J, with 13 bases in between. Germline CDR1 is MGHRA and CDR2 is YSYEKL. The CDR3 has 14 residues. The CDR3 DNA reads TGCGCCAGCAGCTCCCACGGGTCTCCCTACGAGCAGTACTTC. It is translated as CASSSHGSPYEQYF.

The chain recombines TRBV3-1 (or the pseudogene TRBV3-2) with TRBJ2-1; 8 bases agree with TRBD2. The V segment lost 3 bases and the J segment 9 bases; nucleotides outside the gene matches: 10. Germline-derived CDR1 and CDR2 are LGHDT and YNNKEL (reference sequence). CDR3 length equals 15 residues. The CDR3 protein is CASSQRGDAYTEQFF. The CDR3 DNA reads as TGTGCCAGCAGCCAGCGGGGGGATGCTTATACTGAGCAGTTCTTC.